This T cell receptor beta chain originates from a study of blood T cell repertoires in COVID-19. As for the study in general: The United States, Italy and Spain provided the acute and convalescent COVID-19 samples.

Original analysis: Nucleated cell number was recorded as an estimate derived from reference gene primer amplification. TCRdb keeps only in-frame clones here, not all; method: immunoSEQ multiplex PCR. V, J and clone size are those of that table, while D and trimming were read from the DNA. The sample lists 390,000 or so clones; roughly 89% were seen once. The ends were cut back, 3 bases at V and 9 bases at J, with 10 bases in the middle. The CDR3 spans 13 residues. Germline CDR1 reads SGHRS; CDR2 reads YFSETQ. The chain recombines TRBV5-1 with TRBJ1-6; TRBD1 is a possible D gene (5 bases). The specimen sequenced was peripheral blood. The TCR originated in a woman aged 30 to 39 with active or convalescent COVID-19. The CDR3 nucleotides are TGCGCCAGCAGCTCAGGGATAGGTTCACCCCTCCACTTT. Translation: CASSSGIGSPLHF.